The sequence of this TCR beta chain was determined in a study of neurological immune-mediated disorders. With 10-nucleotide random UMIs included, cDNA was synthesized by 5'RACE. One entry per CDR3 protein results from TCRdb running MiXCR on the 5' RACE reads. The sample lists around 61,000 distinct CDR3 sequences, around 5% occurring once. Germline values: CDR1 SGHDT, CDR2 YYEEEE. The CDR3 is 13 residues long. Trimming cost V 0 bases and J 4 bases, with 7 bases left between them. Unsorted libraries came from 2 million PBMCs stored at -80 °C. The table lists this clonotype with many counts. Antigen: not known. Findings of the study overall: The most TCR clonal expansion was seen in HTLV-1-associated myelopathy, and the least was seen in multiple sclerosis, which fell below healthy controls.

The sequence was obtained from a human donor with multiple sclerosis. The donor label of this sample is uncertain. The source material was PBMCs. V is TRBV5-6 and J is TRBJ2-5; D gene unclear. CDR3 in DNA: TGTGCCAGCAGCTTGGGTCTTATAGAGACCCAGTACTTC. It yields the protein CASSLGLIETQYF.